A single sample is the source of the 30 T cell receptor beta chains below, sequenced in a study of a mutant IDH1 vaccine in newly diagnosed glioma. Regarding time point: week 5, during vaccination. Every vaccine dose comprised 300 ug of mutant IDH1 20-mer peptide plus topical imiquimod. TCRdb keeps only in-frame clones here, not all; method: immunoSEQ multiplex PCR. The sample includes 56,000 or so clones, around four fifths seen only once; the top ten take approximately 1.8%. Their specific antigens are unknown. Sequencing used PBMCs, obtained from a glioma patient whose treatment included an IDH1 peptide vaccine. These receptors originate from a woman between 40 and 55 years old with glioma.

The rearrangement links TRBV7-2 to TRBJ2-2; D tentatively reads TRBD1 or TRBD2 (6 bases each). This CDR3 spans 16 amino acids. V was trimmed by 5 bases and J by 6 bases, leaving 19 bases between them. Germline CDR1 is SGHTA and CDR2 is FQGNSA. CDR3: CASSRRQAGRAGELFF. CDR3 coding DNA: TGTGCCAGCAGCCGGCGACAGGCGGGGAGAGCCGGGGAGCTGTTTTTT. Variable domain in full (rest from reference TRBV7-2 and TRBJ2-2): GAGVSQSPSNKVTEKGKDVELRCDPISGHTALYWYRQSLGQGLEFLIYFQGNSAPDKSGLPSDRFSAERTGGSVSTLTIQRTQQEDSAVYLCASSRRQAGRAGELFFGEGSRLTVL.

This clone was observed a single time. In DNA form, the CDR3 reads TGTGCCAGCAGCTTAGTTGGCTCCGGGGAGCAGTTCTTC. Translating it yields CASSLVGSGEQFF. V gene TRBV7-2 combines with J gene TRBJ2-1; D gene ambiguous. Between the trimmed V and J ends, which lost 1 base and 10 bases, there was a span of 11 bases. CDR3 length: 13 amino acids. CDR1 is SGHTA, CDR2 FQGNSA, per germline.

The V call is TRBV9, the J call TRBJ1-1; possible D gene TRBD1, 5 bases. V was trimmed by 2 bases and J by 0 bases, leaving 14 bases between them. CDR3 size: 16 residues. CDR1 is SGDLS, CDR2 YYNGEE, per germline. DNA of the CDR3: TGTGCCAGCAGCGTCCCCGGGACGGCGATGAACACTGAAGCTTTCTTT. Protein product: CASSVPGTAMNTEAFF.

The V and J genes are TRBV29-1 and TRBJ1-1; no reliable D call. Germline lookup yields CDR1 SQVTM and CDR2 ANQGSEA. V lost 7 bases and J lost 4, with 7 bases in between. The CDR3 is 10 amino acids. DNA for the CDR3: TGCAGCGCCTGGGGCACTGAAGCTTTCTTT. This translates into CSAWGTEAFF.

The CDR3 DNA reads as TGTGCCAGCCATGTAACAGGGGGGCATTCACCCCTCCACTTT. This gives the protein CASHVTGGHSPLHF. This rearrangement joins TRBV6-5 to TRBJ1-6; 8 nucleotides line up with TRBD1. Germline V gene data show CDR1 as MNHEY and CDR2 as SVGAGI. The V gene end was trimmed by 8 bases and the J gene end by 8 bases; junction bases not matched to a gene: 8. This CDR3 has 14 residues.

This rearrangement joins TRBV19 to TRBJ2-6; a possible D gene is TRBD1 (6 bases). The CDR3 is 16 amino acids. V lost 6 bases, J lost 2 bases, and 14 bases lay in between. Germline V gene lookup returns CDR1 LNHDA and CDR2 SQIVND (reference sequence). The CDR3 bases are TGTGCCAGTAGCACCCGAACAGGGACTGGGGCCAACGTCCTGACTTTC. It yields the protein CASSTRTGTGANVLTF.

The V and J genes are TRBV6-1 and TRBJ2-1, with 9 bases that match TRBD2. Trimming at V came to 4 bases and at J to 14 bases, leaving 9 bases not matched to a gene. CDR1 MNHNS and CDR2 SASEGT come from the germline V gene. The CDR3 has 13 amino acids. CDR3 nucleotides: TGTGCCAGCAGTGTAGGGCGGGGGGGCCTAGAGTTCTTC. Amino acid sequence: CASSVGRGGLEFF.

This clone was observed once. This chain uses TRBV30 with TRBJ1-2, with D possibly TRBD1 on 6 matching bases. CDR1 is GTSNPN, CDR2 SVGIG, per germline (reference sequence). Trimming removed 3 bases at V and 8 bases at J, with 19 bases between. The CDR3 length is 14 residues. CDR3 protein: CAWRQGGTSFGYTF. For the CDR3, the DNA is TGTGCCTGGAGACAGGGTGGGACTTCTTTCGGCTACACCTTC.

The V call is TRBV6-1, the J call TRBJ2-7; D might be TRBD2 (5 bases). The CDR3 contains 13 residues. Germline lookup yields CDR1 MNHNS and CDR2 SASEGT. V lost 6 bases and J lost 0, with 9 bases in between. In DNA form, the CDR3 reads TGTGCCAGCAGGTCGGGGAGCTCCTACGAGCAGTACTTC. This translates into CASRSGSSYEQYF.

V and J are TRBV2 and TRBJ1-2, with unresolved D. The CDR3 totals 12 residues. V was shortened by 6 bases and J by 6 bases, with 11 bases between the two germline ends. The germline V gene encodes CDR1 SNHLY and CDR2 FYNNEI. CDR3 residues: CASRRMVNGYTF. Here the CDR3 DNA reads TGTGCCAGCAGAAGAATGGTAAATGGCTACACCTTC.

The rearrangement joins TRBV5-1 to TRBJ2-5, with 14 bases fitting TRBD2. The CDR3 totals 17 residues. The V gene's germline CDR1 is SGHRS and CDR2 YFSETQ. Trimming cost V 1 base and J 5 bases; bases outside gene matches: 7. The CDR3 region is CASSLMTSGGAGETQYF. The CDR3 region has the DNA TGCGCCAGCAGCTTGATGACTAGCGGGGGGGCCGGGGAGACCCAGTACTTC. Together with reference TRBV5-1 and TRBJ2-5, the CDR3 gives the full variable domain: KAGVTQTPRYLIKTRGQQVTLSCSPISGHRSVSWYQQTPGQGLQFLFEYFSETQRNKGNFPGRFSGRQFSNSRSEMNVSTLELGDSALYLCASSLMTSGGAGETQYFGPGTRLLVL.

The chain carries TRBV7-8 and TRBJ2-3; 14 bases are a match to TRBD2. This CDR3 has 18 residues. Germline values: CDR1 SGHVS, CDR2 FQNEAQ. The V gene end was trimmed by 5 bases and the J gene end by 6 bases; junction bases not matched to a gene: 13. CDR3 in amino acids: CASSRAGGLAGAGDTQYF. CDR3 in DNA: TGTGCCAGCAGCAGAGCAGGGGGACTAGCGGGGGCCGGGGATACGCAGTATTTT.

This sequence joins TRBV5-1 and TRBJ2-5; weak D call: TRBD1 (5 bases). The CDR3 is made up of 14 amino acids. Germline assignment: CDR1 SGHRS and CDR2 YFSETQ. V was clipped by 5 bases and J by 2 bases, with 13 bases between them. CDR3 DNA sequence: TGCGCCAGCAGTCCCAGACAGACTCAAGAGACCCAGTACTTC. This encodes CASSPRQTQETQYF.

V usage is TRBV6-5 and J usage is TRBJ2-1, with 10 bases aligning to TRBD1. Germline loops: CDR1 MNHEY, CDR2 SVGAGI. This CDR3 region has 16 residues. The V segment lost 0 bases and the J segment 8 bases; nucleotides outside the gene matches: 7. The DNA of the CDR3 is TGTGCCAGCAGTTACTCTCCGGGACAGGGGAAGCATGAGCAGTTCTTC. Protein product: CASSYSPGQGKHEQFF.

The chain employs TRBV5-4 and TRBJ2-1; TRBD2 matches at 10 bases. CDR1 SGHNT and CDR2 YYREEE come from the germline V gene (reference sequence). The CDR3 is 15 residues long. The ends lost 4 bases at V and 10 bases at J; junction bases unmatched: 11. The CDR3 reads CASSQSSGGASEQFF. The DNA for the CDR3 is TGTGCCAGCAGCCAATCAAGCGGGGGGGCATCGGAGCAGTTCTTC.

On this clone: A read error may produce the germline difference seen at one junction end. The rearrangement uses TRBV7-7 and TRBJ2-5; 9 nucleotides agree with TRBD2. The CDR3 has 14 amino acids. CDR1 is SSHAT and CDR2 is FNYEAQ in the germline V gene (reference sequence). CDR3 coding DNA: TGTGCTAGCAGCTTAGCGGGGGATGGAGAGACCCAGTACTTC. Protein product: CASSLAGDGETQYF. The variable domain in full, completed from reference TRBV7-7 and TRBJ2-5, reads GAGVSQSPRYKVTKRGQDVTLRCDPISSHATLYWYQQALGQGPEFLTYFNYEAQPDKSGLPSDRFSAERPEGSISTLTIQRTEQRDSAMYRCASSLAGDGETQYFGPGTRLLVL.

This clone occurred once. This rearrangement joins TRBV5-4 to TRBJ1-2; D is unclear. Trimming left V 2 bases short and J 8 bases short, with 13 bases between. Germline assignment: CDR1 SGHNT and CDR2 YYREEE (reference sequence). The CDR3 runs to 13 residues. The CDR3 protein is CASSFGSPGGYTF. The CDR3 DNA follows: TGTGCCAGCAGCTTCGGGTCCCCGGGAGGCTACACCTTC.

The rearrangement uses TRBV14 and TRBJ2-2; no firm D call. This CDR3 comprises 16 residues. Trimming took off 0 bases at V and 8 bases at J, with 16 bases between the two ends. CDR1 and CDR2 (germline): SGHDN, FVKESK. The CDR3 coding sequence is TGTGCCAGCAGCCAAGAAAGCTCGTGGGCGGAGGGGGAGCTGTTTTTT. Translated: CASSQESSWAEGELFF. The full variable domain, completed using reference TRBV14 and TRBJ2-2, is EAGVTQFPSHSVIEKGQTVTLRCDPISGHDNLYWYRRVMGKEIKFLLHFVKESKQDESGMPNNRFLAERTGGTYSTLKVQPAELEDSGVYFCASSQESSWAEGELFFGEGSRLTVL.

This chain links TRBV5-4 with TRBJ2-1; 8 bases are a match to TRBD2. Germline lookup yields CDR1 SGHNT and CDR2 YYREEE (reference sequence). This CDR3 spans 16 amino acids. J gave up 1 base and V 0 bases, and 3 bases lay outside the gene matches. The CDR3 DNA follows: TGTGCCAGCAGCTTGGAGCGGGGGACTTCCTACAATGAGCAGTTCTTC. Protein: CASSLERGTSYNEQFF.

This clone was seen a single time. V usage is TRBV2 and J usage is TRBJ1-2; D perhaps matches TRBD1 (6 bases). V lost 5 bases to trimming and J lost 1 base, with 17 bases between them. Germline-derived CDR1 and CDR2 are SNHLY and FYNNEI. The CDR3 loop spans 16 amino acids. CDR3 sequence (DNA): TGTGCCAGCAGTATCCTCGGACAGCAAATTAACTATGGCTACACCTTC. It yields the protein CASSILGQQINYGYTF.

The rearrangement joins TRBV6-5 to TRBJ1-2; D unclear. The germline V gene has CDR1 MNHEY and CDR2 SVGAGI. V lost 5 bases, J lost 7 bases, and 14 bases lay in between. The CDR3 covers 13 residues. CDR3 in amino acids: CASSPSGRGGYTF. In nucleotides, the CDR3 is TGTGCCAGCAGTCCCTCTGGTCGGGGTGGCTACACCTTC.

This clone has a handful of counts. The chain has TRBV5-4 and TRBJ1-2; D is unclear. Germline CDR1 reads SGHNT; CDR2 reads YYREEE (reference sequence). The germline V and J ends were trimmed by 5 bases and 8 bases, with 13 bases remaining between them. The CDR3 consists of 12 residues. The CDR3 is CASSLPSGGYTF. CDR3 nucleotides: TGTGCCAGCAGTTTGCCCTCGGGAGGCTACACCTTC.

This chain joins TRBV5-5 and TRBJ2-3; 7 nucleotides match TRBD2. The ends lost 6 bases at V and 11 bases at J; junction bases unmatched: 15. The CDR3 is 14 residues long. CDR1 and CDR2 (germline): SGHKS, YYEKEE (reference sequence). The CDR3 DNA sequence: TGTGCCAGCATCGGGGTGCTGGGGGGGAGGGTGCAGTATTTT. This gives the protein CASIGVLGGRVQYF.

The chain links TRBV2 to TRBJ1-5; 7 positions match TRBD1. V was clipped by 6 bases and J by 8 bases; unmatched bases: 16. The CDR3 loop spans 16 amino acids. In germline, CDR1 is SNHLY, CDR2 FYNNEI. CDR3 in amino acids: CASRDKGGSHVEPQHF. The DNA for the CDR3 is TGTGCCAGCAGAGACAAAGGGGGCTCCCACGTGGAGCCCCAGCATTTT.

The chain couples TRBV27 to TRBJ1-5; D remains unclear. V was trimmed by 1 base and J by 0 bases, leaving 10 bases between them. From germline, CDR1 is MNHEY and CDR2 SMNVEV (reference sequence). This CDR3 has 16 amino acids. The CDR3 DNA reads TGTGCCAGCAGTTTATTAGGGCCCTATAGCAATCAGCCCCAGCATTTT. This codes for CASSLLGPYSNQPQHF.

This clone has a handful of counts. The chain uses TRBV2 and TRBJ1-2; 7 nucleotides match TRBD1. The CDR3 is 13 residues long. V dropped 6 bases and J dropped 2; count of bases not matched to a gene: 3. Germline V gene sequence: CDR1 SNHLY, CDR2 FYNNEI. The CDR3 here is CASRQTGNYGYTF. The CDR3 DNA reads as TGTGCCAGCAGACAGACAGGGAACTATGGCTACACCTTC.

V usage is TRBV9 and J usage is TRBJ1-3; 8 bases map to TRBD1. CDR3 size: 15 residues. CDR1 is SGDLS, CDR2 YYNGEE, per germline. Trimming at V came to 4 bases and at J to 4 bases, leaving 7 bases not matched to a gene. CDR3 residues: CASSLQGGVGNTIYF. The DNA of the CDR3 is TGTGCCAGCAGCTTACAGGGGGGAGTGGGAAACACCATATATTTT.

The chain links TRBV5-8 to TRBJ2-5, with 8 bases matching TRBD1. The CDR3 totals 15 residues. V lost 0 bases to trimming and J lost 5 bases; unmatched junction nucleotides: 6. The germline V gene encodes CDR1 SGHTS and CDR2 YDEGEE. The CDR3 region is CASSLGQGTVETQYF. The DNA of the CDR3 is TGTGCCAGCAGCTTGGGACAGGGGACCGTTGAGACCCAGTACTTC.

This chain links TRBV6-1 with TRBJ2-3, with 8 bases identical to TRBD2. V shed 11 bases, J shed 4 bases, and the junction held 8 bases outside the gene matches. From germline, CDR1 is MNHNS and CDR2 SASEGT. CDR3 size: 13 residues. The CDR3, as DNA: TGTGCCGGCGGGCGGGGGGAAGCAGATACGCAGTATTTT. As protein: CAGGRGEADTQYF.

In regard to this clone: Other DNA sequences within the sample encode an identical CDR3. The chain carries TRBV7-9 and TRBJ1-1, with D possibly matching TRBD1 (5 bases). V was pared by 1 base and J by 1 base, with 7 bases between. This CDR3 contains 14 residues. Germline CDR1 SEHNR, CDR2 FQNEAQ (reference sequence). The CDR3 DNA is TGTGCCAGCAGCTTAGGGGGCGGGAACACTGAAGCTTTCTTT. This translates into CASSLGGGNTEAFF.